The clone carrying this TCR beta chain was detected many times. Its cognate antigen is unknown. CDR1 is SNHLY, CDR2 FYNNEI, per germline. V lost 2 bases, J lost 1 base, and 9 bases lay in between. The CDR3 consists of 16 residues. Both TRBC1 and TRBC2 were covered by a beta constant-region primer of two equimolar oligonucleotides. TCRdb used MiXCR to reprocess the UMI-ligation and nested PCR reads, holding one entry per CDR3 protein. Of some 85,000 distinct CDR3 sequences in the sample, 10% to 15% were seen once. The data are from a study of naive and memory T cell subsets. Findings and caveats of the study: In naive cells, over 85% of TCR sequences were seen only once. Gini index rose across naive, CM, EM and EMRA in CD4 and CD8.

Cells stained for CD3, CD4, CD8, CD45RA, CD27 and viability were sorted into four CD45RA/CD27 subsets. Specimen: central memory CD4+ T cells from blood. The clonotype comes from a human donor in good health. This chain joins TRBV2 and TRBJ2-6, with TRBD1 as a possible D gene (6 bases). The CDR3 loop is CASSETRGSGANVLTF. Here the CDR3 DNA reads TGTGCCAGCAGTGAAACCAGGGGTTCTGGGGCCAACGTCCTGACTTTC.